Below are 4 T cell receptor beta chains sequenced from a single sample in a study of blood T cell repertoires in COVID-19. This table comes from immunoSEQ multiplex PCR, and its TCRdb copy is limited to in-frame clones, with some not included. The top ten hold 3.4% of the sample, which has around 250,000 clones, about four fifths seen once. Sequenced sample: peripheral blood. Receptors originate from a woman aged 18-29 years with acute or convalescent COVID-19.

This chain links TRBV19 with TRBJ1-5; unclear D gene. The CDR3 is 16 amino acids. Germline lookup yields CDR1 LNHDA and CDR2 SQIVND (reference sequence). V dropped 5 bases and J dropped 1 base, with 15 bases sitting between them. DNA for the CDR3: TGTGCCAGTAGTCCCCTTAACAGAGGGAGCAATCAGCCCCAGCATTTT. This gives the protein CASSPLNRGSNQPQHF. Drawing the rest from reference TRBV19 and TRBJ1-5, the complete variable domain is DGGITQSPKYLFRKEGQNVTLSCEQNLNHDAMYWYRQDPGQGLRLIYYSQIVNDFQKGDIAEGYSVSREKKESFPLTVTSAQKNPTAFYLCASSPLNRGSNQPQHFGDGTRLSIL.

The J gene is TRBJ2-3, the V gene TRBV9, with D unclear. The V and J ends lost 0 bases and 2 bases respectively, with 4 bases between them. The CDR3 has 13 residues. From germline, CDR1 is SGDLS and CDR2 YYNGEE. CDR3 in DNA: TGTGCCAGCAGCGTAGCCCTCACAGATACGCAGTATTTT. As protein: CASSVALTDTQYF.

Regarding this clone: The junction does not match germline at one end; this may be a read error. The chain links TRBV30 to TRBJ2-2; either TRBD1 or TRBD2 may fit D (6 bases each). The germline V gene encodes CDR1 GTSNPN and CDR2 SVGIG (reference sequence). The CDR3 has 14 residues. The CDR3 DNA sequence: TGTGGCTGGGGGCGGGGAGAGCTCGCCGGGGAGCTGTTTTTT. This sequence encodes CGWGRGELAGELFF.

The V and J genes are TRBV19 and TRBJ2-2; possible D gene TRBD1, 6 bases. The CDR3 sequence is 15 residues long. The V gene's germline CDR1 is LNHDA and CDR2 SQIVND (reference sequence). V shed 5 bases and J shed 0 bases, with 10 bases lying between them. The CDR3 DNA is TGTGCCAGTAGTTCGGGACAAGCGAACACCGGGGAGCTGTTTTTT. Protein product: CASSSGQANTGELFF.